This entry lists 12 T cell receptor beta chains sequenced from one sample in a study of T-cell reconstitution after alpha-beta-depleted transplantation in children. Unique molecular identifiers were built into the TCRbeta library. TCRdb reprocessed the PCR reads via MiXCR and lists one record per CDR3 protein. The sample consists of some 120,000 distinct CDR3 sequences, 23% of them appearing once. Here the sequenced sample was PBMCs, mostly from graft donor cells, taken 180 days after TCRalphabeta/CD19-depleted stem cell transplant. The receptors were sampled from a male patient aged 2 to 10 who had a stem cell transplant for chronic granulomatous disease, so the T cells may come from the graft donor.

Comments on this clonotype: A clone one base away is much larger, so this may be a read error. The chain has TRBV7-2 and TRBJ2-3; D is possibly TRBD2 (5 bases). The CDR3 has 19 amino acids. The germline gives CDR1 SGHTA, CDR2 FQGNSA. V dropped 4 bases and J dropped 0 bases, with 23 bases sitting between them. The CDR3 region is CASSSASRTASPSTDTQYF. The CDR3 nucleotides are TGTGCCAGCAGCTCAGCTAGCAGGACCGCAAGTCCTAGCACAGATACGCAGTATTTT.

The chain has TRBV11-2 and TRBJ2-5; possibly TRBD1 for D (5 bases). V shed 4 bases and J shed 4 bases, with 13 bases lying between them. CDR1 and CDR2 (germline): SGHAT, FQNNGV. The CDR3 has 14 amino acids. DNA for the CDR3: TGTGCCAGCAGCTCTAGTAGGGGCCGAGAGACCCAGTACTTC. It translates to CASSSSRGRETQYF.

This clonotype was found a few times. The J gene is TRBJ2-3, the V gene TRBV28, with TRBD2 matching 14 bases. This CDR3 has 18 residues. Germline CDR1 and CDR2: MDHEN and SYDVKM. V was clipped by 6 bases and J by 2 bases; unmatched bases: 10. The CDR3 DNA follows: TGTGCCAGCAGACCAATTGGACTAGCGGGAGGCCCCACAGATACGCAGTATTTT. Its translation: CASRPIGLAGGPTDTQYF.

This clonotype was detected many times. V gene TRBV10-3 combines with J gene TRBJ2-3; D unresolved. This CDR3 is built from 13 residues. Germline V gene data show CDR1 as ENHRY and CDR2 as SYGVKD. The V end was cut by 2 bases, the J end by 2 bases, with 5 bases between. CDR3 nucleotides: TGTGCCATCAGTGAGGCCGACACAGATACGCAGTATTTT. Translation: CAISEADTDTQYF.

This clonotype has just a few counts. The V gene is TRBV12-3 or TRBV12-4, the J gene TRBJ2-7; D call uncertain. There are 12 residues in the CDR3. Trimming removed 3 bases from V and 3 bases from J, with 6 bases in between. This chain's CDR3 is CASSFNLYEQYF. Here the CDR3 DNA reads TGTGCCAGCAGTTTTAACCTCTACGAGCAGTACTTC.

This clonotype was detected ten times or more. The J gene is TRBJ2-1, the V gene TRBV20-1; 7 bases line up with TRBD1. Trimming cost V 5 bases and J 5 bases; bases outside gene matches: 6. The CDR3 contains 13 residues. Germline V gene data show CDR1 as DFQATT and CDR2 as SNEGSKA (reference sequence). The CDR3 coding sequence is TGCAGTGCTCTCGACAGGGTGGACAATGAGCAGTTCTTC. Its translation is CSALDRVDNEQFF.

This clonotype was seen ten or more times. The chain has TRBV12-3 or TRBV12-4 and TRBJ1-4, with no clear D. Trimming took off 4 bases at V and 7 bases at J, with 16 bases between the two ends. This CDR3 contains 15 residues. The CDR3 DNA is TGTGCCAGCAGTTCTTCAGGCTTTCTGGCTGAAAAACTGTTTTTT. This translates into CASSSSGFLAEKLFF.

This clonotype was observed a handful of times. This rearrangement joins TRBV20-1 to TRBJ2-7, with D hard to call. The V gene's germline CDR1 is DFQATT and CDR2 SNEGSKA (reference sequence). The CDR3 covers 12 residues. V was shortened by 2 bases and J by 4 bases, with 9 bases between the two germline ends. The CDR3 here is CSARWNSYEQYF. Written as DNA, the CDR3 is TGCAGTGCTAGATGGAATTCTTACGAGCAGTACTTC.

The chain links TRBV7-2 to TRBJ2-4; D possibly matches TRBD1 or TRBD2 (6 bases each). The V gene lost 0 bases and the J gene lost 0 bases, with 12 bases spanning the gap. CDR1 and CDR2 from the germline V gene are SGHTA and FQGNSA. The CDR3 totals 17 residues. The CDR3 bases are TGTGCCAGCAGCTTAGCAGGAGGGGGGTTAGCCAAAAACATTCAGTACTTC. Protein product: CASSLAGGGLAKNIQYF.

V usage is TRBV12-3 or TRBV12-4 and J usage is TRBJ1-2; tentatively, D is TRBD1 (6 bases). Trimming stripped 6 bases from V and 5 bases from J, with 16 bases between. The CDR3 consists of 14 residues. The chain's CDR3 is CASSQDRGRYGYTF. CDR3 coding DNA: TGTGCCAGCAGCCAGGACAGAGGGAGATATGGCTACACCTTC.

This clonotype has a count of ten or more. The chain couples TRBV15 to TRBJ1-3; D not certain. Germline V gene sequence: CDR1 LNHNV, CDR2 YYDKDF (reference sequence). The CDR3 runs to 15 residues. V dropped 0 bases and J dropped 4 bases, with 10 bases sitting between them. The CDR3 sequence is CATSREGFGGNTIYF. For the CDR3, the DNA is TGTGCCACCAGCAGAGAGGGGTTCGGGGGAAACACCATATATTTT.

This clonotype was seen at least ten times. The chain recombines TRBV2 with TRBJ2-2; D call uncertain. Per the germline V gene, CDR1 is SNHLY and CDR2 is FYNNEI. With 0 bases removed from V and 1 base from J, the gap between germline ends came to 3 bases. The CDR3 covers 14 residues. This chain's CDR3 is CASSEAWNTGELFF. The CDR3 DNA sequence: TGTGCCAGCAGTGAAGCGTGGAACACCGGGGAGCTGTTTTTT.